This is a list of T cell receptor beta chains from one sample in a study of cytomegalovirus exposure and HLA in healthy donors. Using immunoSEQ multiplex PCR, the repertoire was profiled, and TCRdb retains in-frame clones only, with some absent. The table lists about 160,000 clones, about 79% of them singletons. The sequencing input was PBMCs. The receptors come from a man between 45 and 60 years old in good health and CMV-seropositive. Both conserved end residues are part of each CDR3.

V	J	CDR3
TRBV6-5	TRBJ1-1	CASSYSSGTRRTEAFF
TRBV7-9	TRBJ2-1	CASSSQGVGSLFF
TRBV7-9	TRBJ2-5	CASSRSLTGLETQYF
TRBV5-1	TRBJ1-1	CASSLVTGTNTEAFF
TRBV7-8	TRBJ2-7	CASSLSLSSGTTYEQYF
TRBV29-1	TRBJ2-3	CSFLRDRGPDTQYF
TRBV5-1	TRBJ2-7	CASSSGQGYEQYF
TRBV15	TRBJ2-3	CATALGGGTDTQYF
TRBV19	TRBJ2-3	CASSTQGIPDTQYF
TRBV28	TRBJ2-1	CASTLAGGRARGMQFF
TRBV7-3	TRBJ2-2	CASSLGWRNTGELFF
TRBV27	TRBJ2-1	CASRFEGASYNEQFF
TRBV28	TRBJ1-4	CASSPHQGANEKLFF
TRBV11-2	TRBJ2-2	CASTPRGLNTGELFF
TRBV27	TRBJ1-1	CASSPQGRMNTEAFF
TRBV5-1	TRBJ1-1	CASSSGQGSPEAFF
TRBV6-1	TRBJ1-2	CASSDLGQIYGYTF
TRBV14	TRBJ2-3	CASSPYLAISTDTQYF
TRBV9	TRBJ1-5	CASSPRPGSNQPQHF
TRBV5-1	TRBJ1-3	CASSLDRGPGNTIYF
TRBV9	TRBJ1-1	CASSGDRGGVNTEAFF
TRBV29-1	TRBJ2-5	CSVGGETQYF
TRBV19	TRBJ1-3	CASLPDGRGSGNTIYF
TRBV6-1	TRBJ1-1	CASSPDRSIPEAFF
TRBV9	TRBJ1-2	CASTNRGSDGYTF
TRBV9	TRBJ2-3	CASSPRQAPGTDTQYF
TRBV5-6	TRBJ2-7	CASSRYEGVGQYDYEQYF
TRBV30	TRBJ2-2	CAWTSGIPNTGELFF
TRBV11-3	TRBJ2-5	CASSSRTSSGETQYF
TRBV7-3	TRBJ1-1	CASSSSGGSTEAFF
TRBV18	TRBJ1-3	CASSLRGLSGNTIYF
TRBV7-3	TRBJ1-1	CASSPSTGPNTEAFF
TRBV7-8	TRBJ1-6	CASSPGRQSNNSPLHF
TRBV13	TRBJ2-1	CASSARTGSNEQFF
TRBV7-9	TRBJ1-3	CASSLNIGNTIYF
TRBV25-1	TRBJ2-7	CASSPQTGALTYEQYF